The TCR beta chain described here comes from a study of OX40 agonist ivuxolimab in advanced cancers. About the full investigation: Ivuxolimab, which targeted the costimulatory receptor OX40 (CD134), was an agonistic, fully human IgG2 monoclonal antibody. Intravenous ivuxolimab was administered to patients every 2 weeks at six dose levels: 0.01, 0.1, 0.3, 1.5, 3 and 10 mg/kg. The paper reports the monotherapy dose-escalation portion (N = 52 patients) of the phase I ivuxolimab trial. Partial responses occurred in three dose-escalation patients: two with cutaneous melanoma and one with hepatocellular carcinoma. Peripheral TCRbeta sequencing was intended to test whether TCR sequence diversity was altered and clonal T-cell expansion was caused by ivuxolimab. Of the approximately 54 patients in dose escalation, approximately 20 had hepatocellular carcinoma, some 15 had melanoma, 9 had renal cell carcinoma and 9 had head and neck cancer. A male proportion of roughly 80% and a mean age of 60 years, ranging from 23 to 79, were recorded for the dose-escalation cohort. Patients were allowed to have had prior anti-PD-1, anti-PD-L1 or anti-CTLA-4 therapy, and around 40% of the dose-escalation patients had previously received checkpoint inhibitors.

The CDR3 covers 15 residues, taking in both the cysteine and the phenylalanine. Just the 45-base CDR3 DNA is kept, in frame starting at base 1. V loses 6 bases of germline sequence and J loses 0 bases, and the interval between the two ends is 9 bases. The germline V gene supplies CDR1 MDHEN and CDR2 SYDVKM. A remark on this clone: The specificity of this receptor is unknown. Base qualities are not recorded, but no much larger clone differs from it by a single base.

The trial excluded patients who had a history of autoimmune disease or were on systemic immunosuppression. Peripheral blood for TCR sequencing was collected from all dose cohorts at baseline, on cycle 4 day 1, and on cycle 7 day 1. Samples were obtained from an open-label, multicenter, first-in-human phase I dose-escalation trial of ivuxolimab. The trial enrolled adults with locally advanced or metastatic head and neck squamous cell, hepatocellular, melanoma or renal cell carcinoma. CD4+ and CD8+ T cells were sorted separately from peripheral blood before TCR sequencing. Results and caveats for the whole study, not just this receptor: The antigen specificity of the peripheral T cells that underwent clonal expansion was not determined. Partial responders in the 0.1-3.0 mg/kg groups had among the lowest normalized peripheral clonal expansion, especially among CD8+ T cells. After ivuxolimab, CD8+ T cells had more expanded clones than CD4+ T cells on average. At doses of 0.1 to 3.0 mg/kg, clonal expansion of both CD4+ and CD8+ T cells in blood was seen between baseline and week 6. Low levels of normalized T-cell clonal expansion were also seen in some nonresponding patients.

Genomic DNA was isolated from the sorted cells so that the TCRbeta CDR3 region could be sequenced. The immunoSEQ Assay was used for sequencing of TCRbeta CDR3 regions. This immuneACCESS table, as held by TCRdb, lists in-frame sequences with V and J called but not all clones. Of the missing ones, under half trace to an unresolved V gene in checked studies; the others have no known cause. This sample holds approximately 50,000 clones; 60% to 80% were observed only once. The ten largest make up 3% to 5% of the sample. This clonotype was obtained from an adult with an advanced solid tumor such as melanoma, head and neck, liver or kidney cancer. The chain employs TRBV28 and TRBJ2-6; the D gene is possibly TRBD1, with 6 bases matching. Here the sequenced sample was CD4+ or CD8+ T cells sorted from blood, taken in a trial of the OX40 agonist ivuxolimab. The CDR3 protein sequence reads: CASSQDSSGANVLTF. The DNA reads as follows: TGTGCCAGCAGCCAGGACAGCTCTGGGGCCAACGTCCTGACTTTC.